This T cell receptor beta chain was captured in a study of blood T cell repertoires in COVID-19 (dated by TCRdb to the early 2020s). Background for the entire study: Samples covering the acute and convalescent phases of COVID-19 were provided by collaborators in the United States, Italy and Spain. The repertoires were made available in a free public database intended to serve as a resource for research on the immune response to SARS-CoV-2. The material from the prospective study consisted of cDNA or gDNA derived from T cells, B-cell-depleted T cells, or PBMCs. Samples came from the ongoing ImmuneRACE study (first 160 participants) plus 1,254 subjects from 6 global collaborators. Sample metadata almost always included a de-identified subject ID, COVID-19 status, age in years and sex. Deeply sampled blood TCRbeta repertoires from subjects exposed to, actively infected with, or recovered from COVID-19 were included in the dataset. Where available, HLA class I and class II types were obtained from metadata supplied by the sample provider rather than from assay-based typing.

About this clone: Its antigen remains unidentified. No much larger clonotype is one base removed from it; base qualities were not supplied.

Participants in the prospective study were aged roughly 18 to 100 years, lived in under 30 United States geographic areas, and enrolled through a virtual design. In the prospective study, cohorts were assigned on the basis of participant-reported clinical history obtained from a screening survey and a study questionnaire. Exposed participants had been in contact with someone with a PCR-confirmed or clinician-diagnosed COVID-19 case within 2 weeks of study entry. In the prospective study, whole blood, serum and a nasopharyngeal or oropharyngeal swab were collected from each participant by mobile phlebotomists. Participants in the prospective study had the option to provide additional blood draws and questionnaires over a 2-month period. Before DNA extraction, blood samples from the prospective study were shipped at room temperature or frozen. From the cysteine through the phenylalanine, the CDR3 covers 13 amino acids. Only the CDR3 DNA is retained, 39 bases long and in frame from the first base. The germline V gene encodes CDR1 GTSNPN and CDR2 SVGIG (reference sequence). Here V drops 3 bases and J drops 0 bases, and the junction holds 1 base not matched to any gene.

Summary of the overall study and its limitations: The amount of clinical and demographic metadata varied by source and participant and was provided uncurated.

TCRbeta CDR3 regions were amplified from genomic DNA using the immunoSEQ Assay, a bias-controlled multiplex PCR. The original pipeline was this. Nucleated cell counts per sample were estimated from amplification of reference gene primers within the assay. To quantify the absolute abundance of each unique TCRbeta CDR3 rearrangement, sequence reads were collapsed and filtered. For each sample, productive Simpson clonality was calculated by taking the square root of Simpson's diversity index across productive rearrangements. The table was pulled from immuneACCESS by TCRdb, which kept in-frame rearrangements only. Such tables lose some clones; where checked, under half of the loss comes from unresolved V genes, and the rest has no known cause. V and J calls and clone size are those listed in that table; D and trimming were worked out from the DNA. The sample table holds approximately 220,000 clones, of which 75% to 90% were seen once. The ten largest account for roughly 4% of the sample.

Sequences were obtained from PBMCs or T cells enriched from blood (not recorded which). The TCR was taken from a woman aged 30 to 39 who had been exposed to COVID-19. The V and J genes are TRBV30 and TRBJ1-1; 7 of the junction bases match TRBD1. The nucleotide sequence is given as TGTGCCTGGAGGGGACAGCTGAACACTGAAGCTTTCTTT. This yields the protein CAWRGQLNTEAFF.